Listed below are T cell receptor beta chains from one sample, sequenced in a study of T cells after yellow fever vaccination. TCRdb used MiXCR to reprocess the 5' RACE reads, holding one entry per CDR3 protein. The profile shows 90,000 to 130,000 distinct CDR3 sequences, approximately 8.4% of them singletons. The source material was CD8+ T cells sorted from PBMCs, sampled 45 days after the yellow fever booster vaccination. The receptors here all came from a man between 25 and 39 years old who received the YFV17D yellow fever vaccine. CDR3s include the opening cysteine and the closing phenylalanine or tryptophan. The order of the fields is V gene, D gene, clone size, J gene, CDR3 DNA, CDR3 protein. A D gene is named only where the DNA matches it firmly. Clone sizes are shown as once, few, many, or a class for an expanded clone.

TRBV20-1	TRBD2	many	TRBJ2-2	TGCAGTGCTAGTTTTTATGGCGGGAGGGCCAGAGGCGGGGAGCTGTTTTTT	CSASFYGGRARGGELFF
TRBV5-1	TRBD1	many	TRBJ2-1	TGCGCCAGCAGCATTGACAGGGCCCCCTACAATGAGCAGTTCTTC	CASSIDRAPYNEQFF
TRBV10-3	NA	many	TRBJ2-1	TGTGCCATCAGTGAGTCGATGTCTAGCGTCTACAATGAGCAGTTCTTC	CAISESMSSVYNEQFF
TRBV6-2/TRBV6-3	NA	few	TRBJ2-7	TGTGCCGCCGGCACGGGAACCTACGAGCAGTACTTC	CAAGTGTYEQYF
TRBV12-3/TRBV12-4	TRBD2	many	TRBJ2-1	TGTGCCAGCAGTTTCGGGGGGTCCTACAATGAGCAGTTCTTC	CASSFGGSYNEQFF
TRBV7-6	NA	many	TRBJ2-3	TGTGCCAGCGCAGTAGGAACAGATACGCAGTATTTT	CASAVGTDTQYF
TRBV14	NA	few	TRBJ2-5	TGTGCCAGCAGCCAGGGTCAAAGCGCACGGGAGACCCAGTACTTC	CASSQGQSARETQYF
TRBV19	NA	few	TRBJ1-2	TGTGCCAGTGGCCCAGGGTTTACCTATGGCTACACCTTC	CASGPGFTYGYTF
TRBV7-9	NA	many	TRBJ2-5	TGTGCCAGCAGCTTACCACTTCAAGAGACCCAGTACTTC	CASSLPLQETQYF
TRBV29-1	TRBD2	many	TRBJ2-5	TGCAGCGTTGAAGTTTGGCGGGAGAGGCAAGAGACCCAGTACTTC	CSVEVWRERQETQYF
TRBV13	NA	many	TRBJ2-7	TGTGCCAGCAGCTTAAATAGGGGCGAGCAGTACTTC	CASSLNRGEQYF